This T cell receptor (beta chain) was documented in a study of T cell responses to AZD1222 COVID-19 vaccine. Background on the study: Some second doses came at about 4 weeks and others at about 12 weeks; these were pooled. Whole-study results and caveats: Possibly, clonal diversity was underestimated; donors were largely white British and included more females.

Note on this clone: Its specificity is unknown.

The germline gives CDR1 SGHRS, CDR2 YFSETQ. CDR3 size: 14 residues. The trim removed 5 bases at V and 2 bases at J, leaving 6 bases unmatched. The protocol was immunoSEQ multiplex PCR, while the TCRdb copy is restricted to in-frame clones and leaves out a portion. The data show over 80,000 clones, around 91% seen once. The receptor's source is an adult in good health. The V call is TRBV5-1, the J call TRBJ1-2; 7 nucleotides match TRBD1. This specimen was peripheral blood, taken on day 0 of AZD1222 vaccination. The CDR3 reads CASRPGTENYGYTF. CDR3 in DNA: TGCGCCAGCAGACCCGGGACAGAGAACTATGGCTACACCTTC.